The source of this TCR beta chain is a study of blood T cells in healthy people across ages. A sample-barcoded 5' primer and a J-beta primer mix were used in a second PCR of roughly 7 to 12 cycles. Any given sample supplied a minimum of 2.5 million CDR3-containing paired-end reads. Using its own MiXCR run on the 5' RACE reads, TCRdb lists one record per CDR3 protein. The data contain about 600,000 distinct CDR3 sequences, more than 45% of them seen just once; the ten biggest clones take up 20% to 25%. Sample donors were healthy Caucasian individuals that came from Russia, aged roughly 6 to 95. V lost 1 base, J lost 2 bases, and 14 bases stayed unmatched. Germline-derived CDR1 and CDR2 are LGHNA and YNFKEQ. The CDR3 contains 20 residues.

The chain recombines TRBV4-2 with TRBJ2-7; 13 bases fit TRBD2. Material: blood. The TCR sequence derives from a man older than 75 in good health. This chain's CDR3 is CASSQVPGTSGTVLPYEQYF. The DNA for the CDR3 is TGTGCCAGCAGCCAAGTCCCCGGGACTAGCGGGACGGTCCTACCCTACGAGCAGTACTTC.